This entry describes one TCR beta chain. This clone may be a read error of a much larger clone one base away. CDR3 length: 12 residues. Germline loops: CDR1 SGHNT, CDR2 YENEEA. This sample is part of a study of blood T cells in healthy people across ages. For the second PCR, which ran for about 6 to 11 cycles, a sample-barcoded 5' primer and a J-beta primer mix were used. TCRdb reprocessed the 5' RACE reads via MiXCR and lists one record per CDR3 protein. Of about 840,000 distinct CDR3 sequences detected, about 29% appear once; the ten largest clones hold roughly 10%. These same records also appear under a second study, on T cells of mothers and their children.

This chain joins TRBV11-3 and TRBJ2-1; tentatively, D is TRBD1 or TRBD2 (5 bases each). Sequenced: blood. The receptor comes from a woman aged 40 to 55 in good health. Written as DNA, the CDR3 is TGTGCCAGCAGCTCGGAGGACAACGAGCAGTTCTTC. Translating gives CASSSEDNEQFF.